These 24 T cell receptor beta chains originate from one sample sequenced in a study of blood T cells in healthy people across ages. With a J-beta primer mix and a sample-barcoded 5' primer, a second PCR ran about 7 to 12 cycles. From the 5' RACE reads, TCRdb called clonotypes with MiXCR, one entry per CDR3 protein. The profile shows more than 750,000 distinct CDR3 sequences, roughly 29% of them singletons. This same sample was also part of a study on T cells of mothers and their children.

Sequenced: blood. These receptor sequences come from a woman aged 40 to 50 in good health.

The rearrangement uses TRBV4-1 and TRBJ1-4, with 9 positions matching TRBD1. The CDR3 totals 16 residues. Germline assignment: CDR1 MGHRA and CDR2 YSYEKL. The J segment lost 6 bases and the V segment lost 2 bases, leaving 7 bases of the junction unmatched. The CDR3 here is CASSQLDRGSDEKLFF. CDR3 in DNA: TGCGCCAGCAGCCAACTGGACAGGGGTTCTGATGAAAAACTGTTTTTT.

This clonotype was found many times. The chain employs TRBV7-2 and TRBJ2-5; possible D gene TRBD2, 6 bases. Trimming removed 1 base from V and 1 base from J, with 19 bases in between. The CDR3 consists of 18 residues. CDR1 is SGHTA, CDR2 FQGNSA, per germline. The CDR3 spells CASSLGSSGGAGQETQYF. DNA of the CDR3: TGTGCCAGCAGCTTAGGAAGTAGCGGTGGAGCGGGCCAAGAGACCCAGTACTTC.

The rearrangement uses TRBV7-8 and TRBJ2-7, with 9 bases identical to TRBD1. This CDR3 region has 15 residues. V lost 1 base, J lost 9 bases, and 10 bases stayed unmatched. CDR1 and CDR2 from the germline V gene are SGHVS and FQNEAQ. The CDR3 is CASSLVGTGSGGQYF. The CDR3 bases are TGTGCCAGCAGCTTAGTTGGGACAGGGAGCGGCGGGCAGTACTTC.

This clonotype was detected many times. This chain uses TRBV7-2 with TRBJ1-4; a possible D gene is TRBD1 (6 bases). The length of the CDR3 is 14 residues. Trimming took 5 bases from V and 4 from J, leaving 11 bases between them. Germline V lookup: CDR1 SGHTA, CDR2 FQGNSA. The CDR3 region has the DNA TGTGCCAGCAGCGCCGGACAGCTTAATGAAAAACTGTTTTTT. This codes for CASSAGQLNEKLFF. Using reference TRBV7-2 and TRBJ1-4 for the parts outside the CDR3, the full variable domain is GAGVSQSPSNKVTEKGKDVELRCDPISGHTALYWYRQSLGQGLEFLIYFQGNSAPDKSGLPSDRFSAERTGGSVSTLTIQRTQQEDSAVYLCASSAGQLNEKLFFGSGTQLSVL.

This clonotype has only one observation. The chain uses TRBV9 and TRBJ2-1; 10 nucleotides align to TRBD2. The junction had 13 bases not matched to a gene; V was cut back by 4 bases and J by 9 bases. Germline V gene sequence: CDR1 SGDLS, CDR2 YYNGEE. This CDR3 has 16 amino acids. The CDR3 DNA is TGTGCCAGCAGCCTCTACAGCGGGGGGGGGCTAGGTGAGCAGTTCTTC. This codes for CASSLYSGGGLGEQFF.

A remark on this clonotype: A much larger clone differs by one base, so this may be a read error. The rearrangement joins TRBV7-2 to TRBJ2-5; either TRBD1 or TRBD2 may supply D (5 bases each). The V gene's germline CDR1 is SGHTA and CDR2 FQGNSA. The CDR3 contains 14 residues. Trimming took 4 bases from V and 4 from J, leaving 13 bases between them. The CDR3 region is CASSWIARGETQYF. CDR3 in DNA: TGTGCCAGCAGCTGGATAGCGAGGGGAGAGACCCAGTACTTC.

For this clonotype: Mismatch with germline at one junction end may stem from a read error. The chain employs TRBV4-3 and TRBJ2-2; TRBD1 or TRBD2 may be the D gene (5 bases each). The CDR3 length is 16 residues. CDR1 is LGHNA and CDR2 is YSLEER in the germline V gene. CDR3 amino acids: CASGQDLETVTGEPFF. CDR3 in DNA: TGCGCCAGCGGCCAAGATCTGGAGACAGTCACCGGGGAGCCGTTTTTT.

J is TRBJ1-2 and V is TRBV28; 9 bases line up with TRBD1. Germline CDR1 is MDHEN and CDR2 is SYDVKM. This CDR3 is 14 amino acids long. Trimming took 5 bases from V and 6 from J; bases not matched to a gene: 7. CDR3 coding DNA: TGTGCCAGCAGTCCAGGACAGGGGATGGATGGCTACACCTTC. It codes for CASSPGQGMDGYTF.

This chain connects TRBV20-1 to TRBJ2-3, with 9 bases aligning to TRBD2. Trimming removed 1 base from V and 4 bases from J; junction bases left unmatched: 12. The CDR3 extends over 17 amino acids. Germline V lookup: CDR1 DFQATT, CDR2 SNEGSKA (reference sequence). The DNA for the CDR3 is TGCAGTGCTAGAGGCCCCCTCAGCGGGGGGTGGGCAGATACGCAGTATTTT. Its protein product is CSARGPLSGGWADTQYF.

A single count supports this clonotype. The CDR3 nucleotides are TGTGCCAGCAGCCCCGACAGGGGCGAGGCCCAGTACTTC. Protein: CASSPDRGEAQYF. The gene calls are TRBV7-3 and TRBJ2-7; 8 bases align to TRBD1. Germline V gene lookup returns CDR1 SGHTA and CDR2 FQGTGA. The CDR3 is made up of 13 amino acids. The J segment lost 10 bases and the V segment lost 5 bases, leaving 10 bases of the junction unmatched.

This clonotype showed up many times. The J gene is TRBJ2-6, the V gene TRBV29-1; D unresolved. With 3 bases removed from V and 0 bases from J, the gap between germline ends came to 9 bases. The germline gives CDR1 SQVTM, CDR2 ANQGSEA. The CDR3 extends over 15 amino acids. DNA of the CDR3: TGCAGCGTTGAGGGGTCAGTCTCTGGGGCCAACGTCCTGACTTTC. Translation gives CSVEGSVSGANVLTF.

This clonotype was seen a handful of times. The chain joins TRBV20-1 to TRBJ2-1; 10 bases match TRBD1. The CDR3 consists of 16 residues. From germline, CDR1 is DFQATT and CDR2 SNEGSKA (reference sequence). V dropped 4 bases and J dropped 4; count of bases not matched to a gene: 10. CDR3 nucleotide sequence: TGCAGTGCTACAGGGCGGTGGGGACAGGGGTACAATGAGCAGTTCTTC. This translates into CSATGRWGQGYNEQFF.

The rearrangement links TRBV20-1 to TRBJ1-1; the D is unclear. CDR3 size: 15 residues. V was clipped by 4 bases and J by 4 bases, with 19 bases between them. CDR1 and CDR2 (germline): DFQATT, SNEGSKA (reference sequence). CDR3 protein: CSAIIPQAGSTEAFF. The CDR3 bases are TGCAGTGCTATAATCCCCCAGGCGGGGAGCACTGAAGCTTTCTTT.

The chain combines TRBV24-1 with TRBJ2-1; 8 bases map to TRBD1. After removal of 5 bases from V and 7 bases from J, the junction contained 3 bases not matched to a gene. Per the germline V gene, CDR1 is KGHDR and CDR2 is SFDVKD. The length of the CDR3 is 13 residues. The CDR3, as DNA: TGTGCCACCAGTGGGACAGGGAAGAATGAGCAGTTCTTC. This translates into CATSGTGKNEQFF.

This clonotype has a count of ten or more. The V and J genes are TRBV4-3 and TRBJ1-2; D gene unclear. CDR3 length: 12 residues. Germline CDR1 LGHNA, CDR2 YSLEER. The V end lost 3 bases, the J end lost 6 bases, and 8 bases lay between the germline ends. CDR3 bases: TGCGCCAGCAGCCAGGGATACCATGGCTACACCTTC. This sequence encodes CASSQGYHGYTF.

This sequence joins TRBV5-4 and TRBJ2-1; TRBD2 aligns across 10 bases. The length of the CDR3 is 14 residues. Germline V gives CDR1 SGHNT, CDR2 YYREEE (reference sequence). J gave up 10 bases and V 1 base, and 5 bases lay outside the gene matches. The CDR3, as DNA: TGTGCCAGCAGCTTGCCCCCACTAGCGGGGGAGCAGTTCTTC. Translation: CASSLPPLAGEQFF.

The chain links TRBV9 to TRBJ2-6; TRBD1 matches 8 bases. The CDR3 spans 17 residues. Per germline, CDR1 SGDLS and CDR2 YYNGEE. V dropped 4 bases and J dropped 4; count of bases not matched to a gene: 10. This CDR3 is CASSPYQGAGGANVLTF. The CDR3 DNA sequence: TGTGCCAGCAGCCCGTACCAGGGGGCGGGAGGGGCCAACGTCCTGACTTTC.

Many counts were recorded for this clonotype. The V and J genes are TRBV6-5 and TRBJ2-5, with TRBD2 as a possible D gene (5 bases). This CDR3 contains 12 residues. Germline V gives CDR1 MNHEY, CDR2 SVGAGI. The V gene lost 2 bases and the J gene lost 8 bases, with 9 bases spanning the gap. CDR3 residues: CASSYPPGTQYF. For the CDR3, the DNA is TGTGCCAGCAGTTACCCCCCGGGAACCCAGTACTTC.

V and J are TRBV7-8 and TRBJ2-1; possible D gene TRBD2, 5 bases. Germline V lookup: CDR1 SGHVS, CDR2 FQNEAQ. Trimming shortened V by 1 base and J by 2 bases, and 12 bases separated the two germline ends. The CDR3 has 16 residues. This CDR3 is CASSLDHYGAYNEQFF. For the CDR3, the DNA is TGTGCCAGCAGCTTAGATCACTACGGGGCCTACAATGAGCAGTTCTTC. Together with reference TRBV7-8 and TRBJ2-1, the CDR3 gives the full variable domain: GAGVSQSPRYKVAKRGQDVALRCDPISGHVSLFWYQQALGQGPEFLTYFQNEAQLDKSGLPSDRFFAERPEGSVSTLKIQRTQQEDSAVYLCASSLDHYGAYNEQFFGPGTRLTVL.

In nucleotides, the CDR3 is TGTGCCAGCAGTTCCGCAAGCAACACTGAAGCTTTCTTT. The encoded protein is CASSSASNTEAFF. This chain links TRBV12-3 or TRBV12-4 with TRBJ1-1; no definite D call. The V gene lost 4 bases and the J gene lost 2 bases, with 8 bases spanning the gap. This CDR3 has 13 residues.

With regard to this clonotype: Given a much more abundant clone one base away, this may be a read error. The chain employs TRBV20-1 and TRBJ2-3, with TRBD2 matching 11 bases. Germline-derived CDR1 and CDR2 are DFQATT and SNEGSKA (reference sequence). The V and J ends lost 1 base and 4 bases, in that order; junction bases with no gene match: 7. This CDR3 contains 16 residues. CDR3: CSARGGLAEVPDTQYF. DNA of the CDR3: TGCAGTGCTAGAGGGGGACTAGCGGAGGTCCCAGATACGCAGTATTTT.

Only a few counts were recorded for this clonotype. The chain recombines TRBV2 with TRBJ1-2; D not certain. The CDR3 loop spans 15 amino acids. CDR1 and CDR2 (germline): SNHLY, FYNNEI. Trimming cost V 0 bases and J 0 bases, with 8 bases left between them. The CDR3 loop reads CASSEAGHPNYGYTF. The DNA for the CDR3 is TGTGCCAGCAGTGAAGCGGGCCATCCTAACTATGGCTACACCTTC.

This clonotype has just one count. The chain links TRBV6-5 to TRBJ2-1; D is unclear. Germline V CDR1 and CDR2: MNHEY, SVGAGI. The CDR3 runs to 15 residues. Trimming removed 0 bases at V and 2 bases at J, with 8 bases between. As DNA, the CDR3 is TGTGCCAGCAGTTACTCGAAGGTCCCCTACAATGAGCAGTTCTTC. Its translation: CASSYSKVPYNEQFF.

This clonotype was seen many times. This chain links TRBV5-5 with TRBJ2-1, with D perhaps matching TRBD2 (6 bases). The CDR3 runs 19 residues. Per the germline V gene, CDR1 is SGHKS and CDR2 is YYEKEE (reference sequence). Trimming pared 0 bases from V and 1 base from J, leaving 20 bases between. This CDR3 is CASSLARAGTGRSYNEQFF. The CDR3 DNA reads as TGTGCCAGCAGCTTGGCCCGGGCGGGGACGGGTAGGTCCTACAATGAGCAGTTCTTC.